This T cell receptor beta chain was sequenced for a study of early T cells in non-severe SARS-CoV-2 infection. Across the whole study: The authors sequenced bulk RNA from unsorted whole blood, leaving chains unpaired.

Separate cDNA molecules each had unique molecular identifiers attached to them. In TCRdb, the 5' RACE reads were re-called with MiXCR into one record per CDR3 protein. The sample yields fewer than 130,000 distinct CDR3 sequences, 10% to 15% seen once. Germline CDR1 DFQATT, CDR2 SNEGSKA (reference sequence). This CDR3 is 17 amino acids long. This clonotype occurred a few times. Germline and junction disagree at one end, which may indicate a read error. The specimen was whole blood, collected at baseline. The origin of this receptor is an adult who was a healthcare worker with PCR-confirmed SARS-CoV-2 infection or an uninfected control (not recorded which). This chain links TRBV20-1 with TRBJ2-3; a weak D match, TRBD1 (6 bases). The CDR3 DNA follows: TGCAGTCCTAGAGGTGGCCTTGAGCGACGGGACACAGATACGCAGTTTTTT. Translation: CSPRGGLERRDTDTQFF.